A single sample is the source of the 14 T cell receptor beta chains below, sequenced in a study of blood T cells in healthy people across ages. A second 7 to 11 cycle PCR used barcoded and J-beta primers. MiXCR, run by TCRdb on the 5' RACE reads, gives a single entry per CDR3 protein. The sample consists of 800,000 to 1,300,000 distinct CDR3 sequences, under 30% of them appearing once. A further study also used this sample, focusing on T cells of mothers and their children.

The specimen was blood. These receptors were obtained from a girl aged 2 to 10 in good health.

This clonotype has more than one count but fewer than ten. The CDR3 DNA sequence: TGCAGCGTTGAAGGGGGAACCCCTGAAGCTTTCTTT. This translates into CSVEGGTPEAFF. The chain employs TRBV29-1 and TRBJ1-1; unclear D gene. In germline, CDR1 is SQVTM, CDR2 ANQGSEA. The CDR3 has 12 residues. The V gene lost 1 base and the J gene lost 6 bases, with 9 bases spanning the gap.

The table lists this clonotype with a few counts. This chain connects TRBV9 to TRBJ2-1; the D gene is possibly TRBD2 (6 bases). The V end was cut by 4 bases, the J end by 0 bases, with 17 bases between. This CDR3 is 17 amino acids long. CDR1 is SGDLS, CDR2 YYNGEE, per germline. The CDR3 nucleotides read TGTGCCAGCAGCCCTCCGGGCGGGAAGAGCTCCTACAATGAGCAGTTCTTC. It yields the protein CASSPPGGKSSYNEQFF.

The CDR3 is CAISEVGGGKDIQYF. Written as DNA, the CDR3 is TGTGCCATCAGTGAGGTGGGGGGGGGTAAGGACATTCAGTACTTC. V and J are TRBV10-3 and TRBJ2-4, with 7 bases matching TRBD2. Losses at the gene ends were 2 bases for V and 8 bases for J; bases not matched to a gene: 9. The CDR3 sequence is 15 residues long. Germline V gene sequence: CDR1 ENHRY, CDR2 SYGVKD.

This clonotype was counted ten times or more. The V gene is TRBV28, the J gene TRBJ2-1; TRBD2 aligns across 9 bases. Unmatched junction bases numbered 1, after V lost 6 bases and J lost 1 base. Germline assignment: CDR1 MDHEN and CDR2 SYDVKM. The CDR3 has 14 residues. The CDR3, as DNA: TGTGCCAGCAGCAGCGGGGGGTCCTACAATGAGCAGTTCTTC. This encodes CASSSGGSYNEQFF.

This clonotype was recorded a few times. The junction does not match germline at one end; this may be a read error. The rearrangement joins TRBV20-1 to TRBJ2-1; no clear D gene. The CDR3 is made up of 15 amino acids. Germline V gene lookup returns CDR1 DFQATT and CDR2 SNEGSKA (reference sequence). CDR3 protein: CSARDPSISYKEQFF. CDR3 bases: TGCAGTGCTAGAGATCCAAGTATCTCCTACAAGGAGCAGTTCTTC.

This clonotype was seen a handful of times. The V call is TRBV7-9, the J call TRBJ1-1, with D tentatively TRBD1 (5 bases). V was shortened by 2 bases and J by 0 bases, with 13 bases between the two germline ends. Germline loops: CDR1 SEHNR, CDR2 FQNEAQ (reference sequence). This CDR3 spans 16 amino acids. The CDR3 coding sequence is TGTGCCAGCAGCTTAATAAGGGGAATGATGAACACTGAAGCTTTCTTT. Translated, it gives CASSLIRGMMNTEAFF.

This clonotype has only a few counts. This sequence joins TRBV7-9 and TRBJ2-1; D ambiguous. Germline V lookup: CDR1 SEHNR, CDR2 FQNEAQ (reference sequence). This CDR3 spans 15 amino acids. V lost 4 bases and J 5 bases, leaving 15 bases between the germline ends. The CDR3 DNA reads TGTGCCAGCAGCTCCCTCGGGCTACGAGACAATGAGCAGTTCTTC. The encoded protein is CASSSLGLRDNEQFF.

In its sample, this clonotype was seen a few times. The rearrangement uses TRBV7-2 and TRBJ1-1; the match to TRBD1 covers 7 bases. The CDR3 runs to 15 residues. Per germline, CDR1 SGHTA and CDR2 FQGNSA. The V segment lost 6 bases and the J segment 1 base; nucleotides outside the gene matches: 8. The CDR3 reads CASRTTGATNTEAFF. CDR3 nucleotides: TGTGCCAGCAGGACCACAGGGGCCACGAACACTGAAGCTTTCTTT.

In this sample, this clonotype turned up a few times. This chain links TRBV20-1 with TRBJ2-3; 8 bases map to TRBD2. The germline gives CDR1 DFQATT, CDR2 SNEGSKA (reference sequence). The CDR3 sequence is 13 residues long. In DNA form, the CDR3 reads TGCAGCTGGGAGACTAGCGGCACAGATACGCAGTATTTT. As protein: CSWETSGTDTQYF.

The chain carries TRBV27 and TRBJ2-6; no clear D gene. The CDR3 is 14 residues long. CDR1 is MNHEY, CDR2 SMNVEV, per germline (reference sequence). V dropped 3 bases and J dropped 2 bases, with 5 bases sitting between them. Written as DNA, the CDR3 is TGTGCCAGCAGTTTCACTCCTGGGGCCAACGTCCTGACTTTC. It translates to CASSFTPGANVLTF.

There are a few counts of this clonotype. The chain couples TRBV13 to TRBJ2-7; either TRBD1 or TRBD2 may fit D (5 bases each). CDR1 PRHDT and CDR2 FYEKMQ come from the germline V gene (reference sequence). V gave up 4 bases and J gave up 6 bases, with 16 bases separating them. The CDR3 contains 14 residues. CDR3: CASSSEAGTGEQYF. CDR3 DNA sequence: TGTGCCAGCAGCTCCGAGGCAGGGACGGGCGAGCAGTACTTC.

The chain uses TRBV6-2 or TRBV6-3 and TRBJ1-1; 7 nucleotides align to TRBD1. V gave up 2 bases and J gave up 0 bases; unmatched junction bases: 6. CDR1 and CDR2 from the germline V gene are MNHEY and SVGEGT. CDR3 length equals 16 residues. DNA for the CDR3: TGTGCCAGCAGTTACGATGAAGGACAGGTGAACACTGAAGCTTTCTTT. It encodes CASSYDEGQVNTEAFF.

This clonotype was seen more than once but under ten times. One end of the junction does not line up with germline, which may come from a read error. V is TRBV7-7 and J is TRBJ2-5; D gene unclear. CDR1 and CDR2 (germline): SSHAT, FNYEAQ (reference sequence). The CDR3 length is 14 residues. The CDR3 here is CASSSHRAGETQYF. The CDR3 bases are TGTGCTAGCAGCTCCCACCGAGCTGGAGAGACCCAGTACTTC.

The chain joins TRBV10-1 to TRBJ2-2; D is uncertain. Germline V CDR1 and CDR2: WNHNN, SYGVQD (reference sequence). V was clipped by 3 bases and J by 7 bases, with 6 bases between them. The CDR3 totals 12 residues. The CDR3 reads CASSDPSGELFF. The CDR3 DNA sequence: TGCGCCAGCAGTGATCCCAGCGGGGAGCTGTTTTTT.